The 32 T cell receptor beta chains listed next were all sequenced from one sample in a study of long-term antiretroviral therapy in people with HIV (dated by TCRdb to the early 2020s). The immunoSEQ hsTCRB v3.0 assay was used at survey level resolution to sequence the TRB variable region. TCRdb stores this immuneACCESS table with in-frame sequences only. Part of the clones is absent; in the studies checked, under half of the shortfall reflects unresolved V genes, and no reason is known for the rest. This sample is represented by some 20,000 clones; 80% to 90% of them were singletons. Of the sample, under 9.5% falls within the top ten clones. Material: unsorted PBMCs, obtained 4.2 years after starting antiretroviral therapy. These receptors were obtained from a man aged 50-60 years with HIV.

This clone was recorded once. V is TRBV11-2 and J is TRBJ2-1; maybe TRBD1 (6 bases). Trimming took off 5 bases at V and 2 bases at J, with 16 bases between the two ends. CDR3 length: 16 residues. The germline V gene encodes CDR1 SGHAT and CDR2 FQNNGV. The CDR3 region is CASSGPGQGPYNEQFF. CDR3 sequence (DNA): TGTGCCAGCAGCGGACCGGGACAAGGACCCTACAATGAGCAGTTCTTC.

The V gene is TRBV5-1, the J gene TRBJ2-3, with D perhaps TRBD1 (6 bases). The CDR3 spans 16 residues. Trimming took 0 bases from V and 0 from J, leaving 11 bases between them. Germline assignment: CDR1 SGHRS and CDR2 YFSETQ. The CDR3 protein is CASSLGRTASTDTQYF. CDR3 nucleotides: TGCGCCAGCAGCTTGGGTAGGACAGCTAGCACAGATACGCAGTATTTT.

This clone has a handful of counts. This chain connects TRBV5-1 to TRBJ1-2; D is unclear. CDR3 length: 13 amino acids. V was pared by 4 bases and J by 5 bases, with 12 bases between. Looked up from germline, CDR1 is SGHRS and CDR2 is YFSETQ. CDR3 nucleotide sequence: TGCGCCAGCAGCATCGGACCAGCATATGGCTACACCTTC. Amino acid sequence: CASSIGPAYGYTF.

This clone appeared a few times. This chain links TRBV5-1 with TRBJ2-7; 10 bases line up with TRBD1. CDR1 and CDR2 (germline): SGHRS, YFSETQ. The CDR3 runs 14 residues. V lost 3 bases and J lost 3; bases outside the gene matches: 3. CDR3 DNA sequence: TGCGCCAGCAGCTCGGGACAGGGGCTCTACGAGCAGTACTTC. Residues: CASSSGQGLYEQYF.

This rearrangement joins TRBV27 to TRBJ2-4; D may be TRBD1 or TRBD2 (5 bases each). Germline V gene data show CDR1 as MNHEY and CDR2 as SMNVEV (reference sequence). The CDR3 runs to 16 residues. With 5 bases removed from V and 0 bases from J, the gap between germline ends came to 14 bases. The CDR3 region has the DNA TGTGCCAGCAGTCTTAGGGACGTTCTAGCCAAAAACATTCAGTACTTC. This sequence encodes CASSLRDVLAKNIQYF.

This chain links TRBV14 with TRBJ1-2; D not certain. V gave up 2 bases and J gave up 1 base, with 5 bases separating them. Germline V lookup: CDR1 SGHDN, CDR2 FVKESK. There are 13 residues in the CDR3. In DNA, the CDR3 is TGTGCCAGCAGCCAAAAGGTTAACTATGGCTACACCTTC. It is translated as CASSQKVNYGYTF. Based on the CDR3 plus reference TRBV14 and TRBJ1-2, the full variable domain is EAGVTQFPSHSVIEKGQTVTLRCDPISGHDNLYWYRRVMGKEIKFLLHFVKESKQDESGMPNNRFLAERTGGTYSTLKVQPAELEDSGVYFCASSQKVNYGYTFGSGTRLTVV.

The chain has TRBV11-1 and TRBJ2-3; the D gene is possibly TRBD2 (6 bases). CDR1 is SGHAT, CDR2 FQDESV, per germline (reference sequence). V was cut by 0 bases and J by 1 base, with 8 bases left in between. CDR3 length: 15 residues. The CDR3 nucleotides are TGTGCCAGCAGCTTAGCGCGGGGTGGCACAGATACGCAGTATTTT. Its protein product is CASSLARGGTDTQYF.

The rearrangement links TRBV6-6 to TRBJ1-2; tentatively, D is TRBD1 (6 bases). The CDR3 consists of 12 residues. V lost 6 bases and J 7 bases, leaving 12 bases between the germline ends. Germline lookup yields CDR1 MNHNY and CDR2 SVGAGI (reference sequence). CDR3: CASSLQGGGYTF. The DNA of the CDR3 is TGTGCCAGCAGCTTACAGGGTGGTGGCTACACCTTC.

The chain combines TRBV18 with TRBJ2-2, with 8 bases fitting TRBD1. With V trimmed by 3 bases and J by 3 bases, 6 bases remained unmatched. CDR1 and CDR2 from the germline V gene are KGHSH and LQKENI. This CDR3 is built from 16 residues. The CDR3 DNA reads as TGTGCCAGCTCACCCGGGGGACAGGTGGACACCGGGGAGCTGTTTTTT. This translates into CASSPGGQVDTGELFF.

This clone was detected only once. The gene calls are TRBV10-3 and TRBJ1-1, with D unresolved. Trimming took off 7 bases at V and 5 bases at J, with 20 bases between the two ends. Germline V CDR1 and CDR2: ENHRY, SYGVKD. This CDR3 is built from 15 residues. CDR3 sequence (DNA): TGTGCCATCACTAACGTACTTACATATGGGACTGAAGCTTTCTTT. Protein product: CAITNVLTYGTEAFF.

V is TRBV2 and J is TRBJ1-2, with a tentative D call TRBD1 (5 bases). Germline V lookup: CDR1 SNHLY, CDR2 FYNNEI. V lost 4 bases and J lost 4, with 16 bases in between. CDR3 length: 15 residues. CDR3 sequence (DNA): TGTGCCAGCAGTGTGAGCGAGGGGATTAGCTATGGCTACACCTTC. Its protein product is CASSVSEGISYGYTF.

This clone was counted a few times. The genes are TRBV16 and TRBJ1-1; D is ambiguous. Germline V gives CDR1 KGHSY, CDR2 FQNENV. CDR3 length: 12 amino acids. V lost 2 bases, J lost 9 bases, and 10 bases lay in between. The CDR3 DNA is TGTGCCAGCAGCCAAGAGGGCCAGAAAGCTTTCTTT. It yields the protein CASSQEGQKAFF.

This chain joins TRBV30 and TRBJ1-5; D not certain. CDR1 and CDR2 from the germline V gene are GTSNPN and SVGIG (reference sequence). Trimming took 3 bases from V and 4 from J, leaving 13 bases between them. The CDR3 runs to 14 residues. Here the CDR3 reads CAWSSGSGNQPQHF. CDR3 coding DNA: TGTGCCTGGAGCTCCGGTTCGGGGAATCAGCCCCAGCATTTT.

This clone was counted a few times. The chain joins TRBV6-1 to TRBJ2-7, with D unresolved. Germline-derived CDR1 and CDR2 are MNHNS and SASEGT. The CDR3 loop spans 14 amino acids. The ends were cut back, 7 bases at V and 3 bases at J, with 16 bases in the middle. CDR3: CASNSDPHRYEQYF. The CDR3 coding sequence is TGTGCCAGCAACTCAGACCCTCACCGCTACGAGCAGTACTTC.

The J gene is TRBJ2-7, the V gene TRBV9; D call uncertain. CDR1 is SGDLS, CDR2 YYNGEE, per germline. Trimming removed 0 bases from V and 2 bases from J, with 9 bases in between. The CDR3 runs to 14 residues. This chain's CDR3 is CASSVGGGPYEQYF. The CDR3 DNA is TGTGCCAGCAGCGTAGGTGGCGGCCCCTACGAGCAGTACTTC. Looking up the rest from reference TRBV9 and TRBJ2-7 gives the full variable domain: DSGVTQTPKHLITATGQRVTLRCSPRSGDLSVYWYQQSLDQGLQFLIQYYNGEERAKGNILERFSAQQFPDLHSELNLSSLELGDSALYFCASSVGGGPYEQYFGPGTRLTVT.

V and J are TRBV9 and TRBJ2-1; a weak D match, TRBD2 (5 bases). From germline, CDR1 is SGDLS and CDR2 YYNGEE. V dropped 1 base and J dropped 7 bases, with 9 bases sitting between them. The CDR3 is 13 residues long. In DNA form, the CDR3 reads TGTGCCAGCAGCGTATTGGGAGAAAATGAGCAGTTCTTC. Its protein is CASSVLGENEQFF.

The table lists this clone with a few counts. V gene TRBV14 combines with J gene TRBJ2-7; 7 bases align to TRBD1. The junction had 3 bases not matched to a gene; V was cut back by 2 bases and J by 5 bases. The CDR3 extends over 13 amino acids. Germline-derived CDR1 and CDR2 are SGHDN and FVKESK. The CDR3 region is CASSQYTGDEQYF. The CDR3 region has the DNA TGTGCCAGCAGCCAATACACAGGGGACGAGCAGTACTTC.

The CDR3 loop reads CARSLGYEQYF. CDR3 nucleotides: TGTGCCAGATCTCTGGGCTACGAGCAGTACTTC. The chain joins TRBV5-3 to TRBJ2-7; D gene unclear. TRBV5-3 is an ORF; its function is uncertain. V lost 7 bases and J 3 bases, leaving 8 bases between the germline ends. The CDR3 length is 11 residues.

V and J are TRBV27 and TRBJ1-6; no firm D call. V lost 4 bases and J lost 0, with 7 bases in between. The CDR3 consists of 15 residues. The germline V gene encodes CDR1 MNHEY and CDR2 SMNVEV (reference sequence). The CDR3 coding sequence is TGTGCCAGCAGTTCGAAGGACTCCTATAATTCACCCCTCCACTTT. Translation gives CASSSKDSYNSPLHF.

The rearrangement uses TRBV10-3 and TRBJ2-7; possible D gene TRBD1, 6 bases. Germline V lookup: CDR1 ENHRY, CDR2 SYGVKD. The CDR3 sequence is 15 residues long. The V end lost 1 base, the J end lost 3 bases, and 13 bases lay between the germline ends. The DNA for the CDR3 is TGTGCCATCAGTGAGTATAGGACAGACCTCTACGAGCAGTACTTC. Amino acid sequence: CAISEYRTDLYEQYF.

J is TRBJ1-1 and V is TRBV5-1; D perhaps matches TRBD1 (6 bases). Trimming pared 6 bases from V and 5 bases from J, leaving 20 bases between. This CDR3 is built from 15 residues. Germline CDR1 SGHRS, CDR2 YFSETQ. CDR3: CASTRGNRGRTEAFF. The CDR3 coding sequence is TGCGCCAGCACAAGGGGGAATCGGGGGAGGACTGAAGCTTTCTTT. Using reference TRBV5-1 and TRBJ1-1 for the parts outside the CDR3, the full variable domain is KAGVTQTPRYLIKTRGQQVTLSCSPISGHRSVSWYQQTPGQGLQFLFEYFSETQRNKGNFPGRFSGRQFSNSRSEMNVSTLELGDSALYLCASTRGNRGRTEAFFGQGTRLTVV.

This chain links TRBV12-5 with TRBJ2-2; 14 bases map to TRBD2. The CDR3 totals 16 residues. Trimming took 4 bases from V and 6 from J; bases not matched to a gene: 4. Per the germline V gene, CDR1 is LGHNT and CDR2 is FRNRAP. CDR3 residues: CASGSGLAGGAGELFF. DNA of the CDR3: TGTGCTAGTGGTTCTGGACTAGCGGGGGGTGCCGGGGAGCTGTTTTTT.

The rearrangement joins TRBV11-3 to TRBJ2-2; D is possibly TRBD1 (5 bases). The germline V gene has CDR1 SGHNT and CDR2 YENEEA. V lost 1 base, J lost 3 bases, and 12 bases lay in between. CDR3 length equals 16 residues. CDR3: CASSLVFRAHTGELFF. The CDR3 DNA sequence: TGTGCCAGCAGCTTAGTATTCAGGGCGCACACCGGGGAGCTGTTTTTT.

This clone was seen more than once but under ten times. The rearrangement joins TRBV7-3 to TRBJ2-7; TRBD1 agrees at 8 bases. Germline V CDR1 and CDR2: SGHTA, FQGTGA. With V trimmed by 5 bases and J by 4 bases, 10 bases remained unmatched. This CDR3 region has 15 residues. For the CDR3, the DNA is TGTGCCAGCAGCCCCAGGGGGACAGGCCTTTACGAGCAGTACTTC. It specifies CASSPRGTGLYEQYF. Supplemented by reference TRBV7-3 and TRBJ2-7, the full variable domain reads GAGVSQTPSNKVTEKGKYVELRCDPISGHTALYWYRQSLGQGPEFLIYFQGTGAADDSGLPNDRFFAVRPEGSVSTLKIQRTERGDSAVYLCASSPRGTGLYEQYFGPGTRLTVT.

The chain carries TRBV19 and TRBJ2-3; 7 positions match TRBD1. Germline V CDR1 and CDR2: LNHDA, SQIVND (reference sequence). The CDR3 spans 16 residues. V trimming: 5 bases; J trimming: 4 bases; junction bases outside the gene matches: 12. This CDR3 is CASSVDRVVSADTQYF. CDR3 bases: TGTGCCAGTAGTGTTGACAGGGTGGTCAGCGCAGATACGCAGTATTTT.

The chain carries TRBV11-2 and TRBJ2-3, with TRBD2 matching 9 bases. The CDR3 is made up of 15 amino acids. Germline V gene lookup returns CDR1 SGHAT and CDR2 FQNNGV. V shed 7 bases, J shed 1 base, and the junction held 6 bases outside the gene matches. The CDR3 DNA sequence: TGTGCCAGCAAAGACGCTAGCGGGGGCACAGATACGCAGTATTTT. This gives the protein CASKDASGGTDTQYF.

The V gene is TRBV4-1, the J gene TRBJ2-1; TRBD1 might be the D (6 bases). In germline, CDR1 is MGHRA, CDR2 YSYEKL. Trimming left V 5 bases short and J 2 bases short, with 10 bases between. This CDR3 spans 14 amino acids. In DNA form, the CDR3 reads TGCGCCAGCAGCGATACAGGGACCTACAATGAGCAGTTCTTC. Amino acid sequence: CASSDTGTYNEQFF.

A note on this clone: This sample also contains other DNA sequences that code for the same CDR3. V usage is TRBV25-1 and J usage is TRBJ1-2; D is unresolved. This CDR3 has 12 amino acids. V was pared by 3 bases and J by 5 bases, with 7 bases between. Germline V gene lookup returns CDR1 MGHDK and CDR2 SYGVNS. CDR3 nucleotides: TGTGCCAGCAGTGATTCAGGATATGGCTACACCTTC. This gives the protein CASSDSGYGYTF.

In DNA, the CDR3 is TGTGCCAGCAGTTATTCCCGGGACACCTCCTACGAGCAGTACTTC. Protein sequence: CASSYSRDTSYEQYF. The V and J genes are TRBV6-6 and TRBJ2-7, with D tentatively TRBD1 (6 bases). This CDR3 has 15 residues. V gave up 3 bases and J gave up 0 bases, with 12 bases separating them. The germline V gene encodes CDR1 MNHNY and CDR2 SVGAGI (reference sequence).

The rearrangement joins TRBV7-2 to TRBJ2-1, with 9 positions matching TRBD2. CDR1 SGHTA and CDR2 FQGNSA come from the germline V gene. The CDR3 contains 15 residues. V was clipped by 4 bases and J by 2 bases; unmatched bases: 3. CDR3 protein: CASSSTSGPYNEQFF. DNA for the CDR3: TGTGCCAGCAGCTCGACTAGCGGACCCTACAATGAGCAGTTCTTC.

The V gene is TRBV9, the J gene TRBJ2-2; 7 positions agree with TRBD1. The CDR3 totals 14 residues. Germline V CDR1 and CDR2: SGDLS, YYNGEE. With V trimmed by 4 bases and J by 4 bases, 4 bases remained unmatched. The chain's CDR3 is CASSPGQSTGELFF. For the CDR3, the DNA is TGTGCCAGCAGCCCGGGACAGTCCACCGGGGAGCTGTTTTTT.

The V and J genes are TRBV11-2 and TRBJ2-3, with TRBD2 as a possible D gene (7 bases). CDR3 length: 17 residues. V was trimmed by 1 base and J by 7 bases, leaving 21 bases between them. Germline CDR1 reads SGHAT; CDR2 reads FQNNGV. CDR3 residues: CASSLVRGRHIANTQYF. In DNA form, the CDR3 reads TGTGCCAGCAGCTTAGTGCGGGGGCGCCATATCGCAAATACGCAGTATTTT.